The TCR beta chain described here comes from a study of blood T cell repertoires in COVID-19. With respect to this clone: One junction end does not reproduce the germline sequence, and a read error may be involved.

The protocol was immunoSEQ multiplex PCR, while the TCRdb copy is restricted to in-frame clones and leaves out a portion. The table lists some 220,000 clones, just over 85% of them singletons, with around 3.5% in the top ten. This CDR3 is built from 15 residues. The V gene's germline CDR1 is SSHAT and CDR2 FNYEAQ (reference sequence). Sequencing was done on a sample of PBMCs or T cells enriched from blood (not recorded which). The clonotype originates from a woman aged 40 to 50 with acute COVID-19. V gene TRBV7-7 combines with J gene TRBJ2-2; 7 nucleotides line up with TRBD1. The CDR3 loop is CASSLQGRDTGELFF. The DNA for the CDR3 is TGTGCTAGCAGCTTACAGGGGCGGGACACCGGGGAGCTGTTTTTT.